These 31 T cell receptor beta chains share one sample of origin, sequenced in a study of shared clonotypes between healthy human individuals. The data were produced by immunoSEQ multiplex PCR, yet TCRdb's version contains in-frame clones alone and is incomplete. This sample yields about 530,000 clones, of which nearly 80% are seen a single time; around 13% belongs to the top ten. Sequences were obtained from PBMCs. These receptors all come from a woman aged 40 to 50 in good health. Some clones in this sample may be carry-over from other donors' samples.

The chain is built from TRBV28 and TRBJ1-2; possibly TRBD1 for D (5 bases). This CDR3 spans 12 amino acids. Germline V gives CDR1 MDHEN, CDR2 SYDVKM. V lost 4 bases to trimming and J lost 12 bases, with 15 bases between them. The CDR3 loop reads CASSSRLRVHTF. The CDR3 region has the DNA TGTGCCAGCAGTTCCCGGCTCAGGGTGCACACCTTC.

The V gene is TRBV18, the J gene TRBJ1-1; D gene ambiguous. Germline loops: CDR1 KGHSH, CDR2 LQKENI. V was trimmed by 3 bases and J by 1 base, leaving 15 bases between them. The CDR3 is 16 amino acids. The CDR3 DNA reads TGTGCCAGCTCACCGGTGGTAGGGATGGGGAACACTGAAGCTTTCTTT. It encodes CASSPVVGMGNTEAFF.

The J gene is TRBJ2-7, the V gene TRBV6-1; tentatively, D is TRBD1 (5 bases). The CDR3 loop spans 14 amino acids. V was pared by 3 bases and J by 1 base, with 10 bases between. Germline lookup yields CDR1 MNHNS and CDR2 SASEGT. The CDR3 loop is CASSDWAGSYEQYF. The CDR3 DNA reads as TGTGCCAGCAGTGATTGGGCAGGGTCCTACGAGCAGTACTTC.

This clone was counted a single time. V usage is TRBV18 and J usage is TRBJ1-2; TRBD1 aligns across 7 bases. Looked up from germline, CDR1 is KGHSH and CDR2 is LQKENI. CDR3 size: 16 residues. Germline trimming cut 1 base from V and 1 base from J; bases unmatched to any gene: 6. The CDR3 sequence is CASSPQRQGVNYGYTF. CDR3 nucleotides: TGTGCCAGCTCACCACAGAGACAGGGTGTTAACTATGGCTACACCTTC. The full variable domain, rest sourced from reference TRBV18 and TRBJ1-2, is NAGVMQNPRHLVRRRGQEARLRCSPMKGHSHVYWYRQLPEEGLKFMVYLQKENIIDESGMPKERFSAEFPKEGPSILRIQQVVRGDSAAYFCASSPQRQGVNYGYTFGSGTRLTVV.

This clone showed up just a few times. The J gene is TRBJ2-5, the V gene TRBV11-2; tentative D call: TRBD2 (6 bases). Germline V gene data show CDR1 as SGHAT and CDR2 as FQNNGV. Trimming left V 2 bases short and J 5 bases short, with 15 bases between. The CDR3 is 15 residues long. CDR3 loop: CASSLSGYSSETQYF. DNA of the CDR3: TGTGCCAGCAGCTTAAGCGGGTACTCCAGCGAGACCCAGTACTTC.

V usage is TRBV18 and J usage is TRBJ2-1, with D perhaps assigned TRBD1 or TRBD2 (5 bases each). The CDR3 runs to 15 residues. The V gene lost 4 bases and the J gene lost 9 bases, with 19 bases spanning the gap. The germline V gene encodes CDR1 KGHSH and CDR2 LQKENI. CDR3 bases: TGTGCCAGCTCACAGTCCCTAGGGGTTGAGGGTGAGCAGTTCTTC. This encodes CASSQSLGVEGEQFF.

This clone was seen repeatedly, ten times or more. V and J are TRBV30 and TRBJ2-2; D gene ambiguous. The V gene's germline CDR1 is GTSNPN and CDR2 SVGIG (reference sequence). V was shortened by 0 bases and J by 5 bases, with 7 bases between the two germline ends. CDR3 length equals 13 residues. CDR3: CAWSVWGTGELFF. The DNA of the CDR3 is TGTGCCTGGAGTGTTTGGGGTACCGGGGAGCTGTTTTTT.

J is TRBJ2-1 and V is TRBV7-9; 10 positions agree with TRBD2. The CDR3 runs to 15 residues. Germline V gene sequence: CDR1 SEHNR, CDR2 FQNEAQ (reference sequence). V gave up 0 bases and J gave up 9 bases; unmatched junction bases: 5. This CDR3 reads CASSLALAGVLEQFF. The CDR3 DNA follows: TGTGCCAGCAGCTTAGCCCTAGCGGGAGTCCTTGAGCAGTTCTTC.

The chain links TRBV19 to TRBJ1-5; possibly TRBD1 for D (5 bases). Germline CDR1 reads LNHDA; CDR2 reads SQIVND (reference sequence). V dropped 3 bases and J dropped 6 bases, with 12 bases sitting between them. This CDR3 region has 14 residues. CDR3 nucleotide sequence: TGTGCCAGTAGTATTTTTGGGGGATTTCAGCCCCAGCATTTT. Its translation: CASSIFGGFQPQHF.

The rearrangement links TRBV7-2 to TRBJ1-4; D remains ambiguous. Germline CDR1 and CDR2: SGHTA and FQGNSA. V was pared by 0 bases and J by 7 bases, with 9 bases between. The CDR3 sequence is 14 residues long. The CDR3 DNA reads TGTGCCAGCAGCTTAGCGCGGGGAAGTGAAAAACTGTTTTTT. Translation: CASSLARGSEKLFF.

The CDR3 loop reads CASSLDRGYTGELFF. CDR3 nucleotides: TGTGCCAGCAGCCTCGACAGGGGGTACACCGGGGAGCTGTTTTTT. This sequence joins TRBV7-3 and TRBJ2-2; 9 nucleotides line up with TRBD1. The ends lost 5 bases at V and 3 bases at J; junction bases unmatched: 4. The germline gives CDR1 SGHTA, CDR2 FQGTGA. CDR3 length: 15 amino acids.

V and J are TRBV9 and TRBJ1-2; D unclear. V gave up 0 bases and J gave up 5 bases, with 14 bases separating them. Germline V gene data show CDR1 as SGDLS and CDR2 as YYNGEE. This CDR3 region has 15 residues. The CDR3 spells CASSVGSGAQYGYTF. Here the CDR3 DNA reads TGTGCCAGCAGCGTAGGGTCGGGAGCTCAGTATGGCTACACCTTC.

CDR3 bases: TGTGCCAGCAGCTCATTCCTGGGACAGGAGTTTAATGAGCAGTTCTTC. It is translated as CASSSFLGQEFNEQFF. V and J are TRBV7-9 and TRBJ2-1; TRBD1 aligns across 8 bases. The CDR3 extends over 16 amino acids. Germline V gene lookup returns CDR1 SEHNR and CDR2 FQNEAQ (reference sequence). The trim removed 4 bases at V and 7 bases at J, leaving 12 bases unmatched.

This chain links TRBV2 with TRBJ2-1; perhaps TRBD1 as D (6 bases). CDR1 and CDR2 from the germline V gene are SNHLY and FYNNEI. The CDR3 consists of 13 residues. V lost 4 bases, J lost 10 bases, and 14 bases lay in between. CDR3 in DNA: TGTGCCAGCAGTGTCGGCTGGGGGCAGGAGCAGTTCTTC. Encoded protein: CASSVGWGQEQFF.

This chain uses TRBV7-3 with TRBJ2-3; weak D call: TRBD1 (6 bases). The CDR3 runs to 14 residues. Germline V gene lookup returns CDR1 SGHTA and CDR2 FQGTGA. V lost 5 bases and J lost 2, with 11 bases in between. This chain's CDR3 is CASSPTGITDTQYF. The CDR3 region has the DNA TGTGCCAGCAGCCCGACAGGAATCACAGATACGCAGTATTTT.

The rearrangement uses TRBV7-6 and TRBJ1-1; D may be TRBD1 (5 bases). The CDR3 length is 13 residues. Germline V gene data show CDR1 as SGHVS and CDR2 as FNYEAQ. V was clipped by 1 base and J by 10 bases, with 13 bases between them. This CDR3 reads CASSLGVLGGAFF. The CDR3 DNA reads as TGTGCCAGCAGCTTAGGGGTCCTCGGGGGAGCTTTCTTT.

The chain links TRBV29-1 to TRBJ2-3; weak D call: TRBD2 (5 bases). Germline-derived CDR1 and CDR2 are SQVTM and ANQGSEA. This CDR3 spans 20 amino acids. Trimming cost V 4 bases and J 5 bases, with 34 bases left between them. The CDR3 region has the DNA TGCAGCGTTGGTGTGGCAGATCACACCCCAAGGACCGGGATTCAAGATACGCAGTATTTT. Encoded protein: CSVGVADHTPRTGIQDTQYF.

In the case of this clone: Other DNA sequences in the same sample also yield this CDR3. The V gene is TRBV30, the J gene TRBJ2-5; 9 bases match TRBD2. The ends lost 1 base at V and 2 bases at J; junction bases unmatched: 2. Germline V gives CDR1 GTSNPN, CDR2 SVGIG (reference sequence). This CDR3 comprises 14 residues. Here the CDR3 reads CAWSGGGGQETQYF. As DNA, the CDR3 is TGTGCCTGGAGTGGCGGGGGGGGGCAAGAGACCCAGTACTTC.

This CDR3 is CASNPGSAYEQYF. The CDR3 DNA sequence: TGCGCCAGCAATCCAGGGTCTGCGTACGAGCAGTACTTC. The chain recombines TRBV5-1 with TRBJ2-7; D perhaps matches TRBD1 (5 bases). Trimming left V 6 bases short and J 4 bases short, with 14 bases between. The CDR3 runs 13 residues. The germline V gene encodes CDR1 SGHRS and CDR2 YFSETQ.

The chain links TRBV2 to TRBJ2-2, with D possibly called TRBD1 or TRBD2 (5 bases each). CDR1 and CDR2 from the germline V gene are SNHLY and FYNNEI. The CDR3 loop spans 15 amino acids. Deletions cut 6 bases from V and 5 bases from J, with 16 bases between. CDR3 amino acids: CASSLLGTSTGELFF. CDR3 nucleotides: TGTGCCAGCAGCCTCCTAGGGACGTCTACCGGGGAGCTGTTTTTT.

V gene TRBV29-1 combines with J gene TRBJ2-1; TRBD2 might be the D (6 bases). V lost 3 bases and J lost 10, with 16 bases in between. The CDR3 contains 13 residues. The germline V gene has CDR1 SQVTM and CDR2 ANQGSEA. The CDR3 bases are TGCAGCGTTGAGAGAACTAGCTCGATCGAGCAGTTCTTC. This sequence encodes CSVERTSSIEQFF.

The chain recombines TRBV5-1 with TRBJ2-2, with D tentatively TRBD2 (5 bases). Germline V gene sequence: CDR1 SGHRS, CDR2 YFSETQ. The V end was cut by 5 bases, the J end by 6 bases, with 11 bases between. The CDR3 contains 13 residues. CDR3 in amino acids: CASSNEGAGELFF. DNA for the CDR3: TGCGCCAGCAGTAACGAGGGTGCCGGGGAGCTGTTTTTT.

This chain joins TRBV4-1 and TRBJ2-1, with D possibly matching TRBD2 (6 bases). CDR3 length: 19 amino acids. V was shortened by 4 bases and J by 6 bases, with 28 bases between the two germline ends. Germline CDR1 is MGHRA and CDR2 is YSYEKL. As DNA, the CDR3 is TGCGCCAGCAGCCGGTCGGGGTCACTAGCACGAGGGCACGGCAATGAGCAGTTCTTC. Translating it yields CASSRSGSLARGHGNEQFF.

The CDR3 sequence: CASSDSVGGSETQYF. The DNA of the CDR3 is TGTGCCAGCAGTGATAGCGTGGGAGGGTCGGAGACCCAGTACTTC. The rearrangement links TRBV25-1 to TRBJ2-5; 7 bases agree with TRBD2. V gave up 3 bases and J gave up 5 bases; unmatched junction bases: 9. The CDR3 is 15 amino acids. CDR1 is MGHDK and CDR2 is SYGVNS in the germline V gene.

The CDR3 sequence is CASSLSGSLENEQFF. DNA for the CDR3: TGTGCCAGCAGCTTAAGTGGGAGTCTGGAAAATGAGCAGTTCTTC. The chain carries TRBV7-2 and TRBJ2-1, with D possibly TRBD2 on 5 matching bases. Trimming shortened V by 2 bases and J by 7 bases, and 15 bases separated the two germline ends. The germline V gene has CDR1 SGHTA and CDR2 FQGNSA. This CDR3 has 15 residues.

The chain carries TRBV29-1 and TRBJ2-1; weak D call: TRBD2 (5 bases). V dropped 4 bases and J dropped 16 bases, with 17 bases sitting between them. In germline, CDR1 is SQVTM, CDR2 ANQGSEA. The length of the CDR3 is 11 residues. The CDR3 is CSVGPGLAKFF. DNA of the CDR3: TGCAGCGTTGGCCCCGGGCTAGCTAAATTCTTC.

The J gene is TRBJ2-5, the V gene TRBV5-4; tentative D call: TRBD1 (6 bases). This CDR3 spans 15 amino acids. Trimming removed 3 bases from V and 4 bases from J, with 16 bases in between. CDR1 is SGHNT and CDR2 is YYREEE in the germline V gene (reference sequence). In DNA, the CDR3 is TGTGCCAGCAGCTCGGCTCAGGGGTTTGGAGAGACCCAGTACTTC. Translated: CASSSAQGFGETQYF. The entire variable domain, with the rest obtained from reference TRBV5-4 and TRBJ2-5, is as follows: ETGVTQSPTHLIKTRGQQVTLRCSSQSGHNTVSWYQQALGQGPQFIFQYYREEENGRGNFPPRFSGLQFPNYSSELNVNALELDDSALYLCASSSAQGFGETQYFGPGTRLLVL.

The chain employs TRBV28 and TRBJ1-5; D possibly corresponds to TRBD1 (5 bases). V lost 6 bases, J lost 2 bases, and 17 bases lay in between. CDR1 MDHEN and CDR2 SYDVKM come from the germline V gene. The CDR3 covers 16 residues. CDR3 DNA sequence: TGTGCCAGCAGACCTAACAGGTCTTGGGGCAATCAGCCCCAGCATTTT. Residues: CASRPNRSWGNQPQHF.

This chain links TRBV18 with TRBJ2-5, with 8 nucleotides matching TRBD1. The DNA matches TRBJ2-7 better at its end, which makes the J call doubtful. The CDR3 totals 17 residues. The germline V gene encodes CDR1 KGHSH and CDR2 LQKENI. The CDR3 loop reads CASSGEGSDRALYEQYF. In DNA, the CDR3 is TGTGCCAGCTCAGGGGAAGGGTCGGACAGGGCTCTCTACGAGCAGTACTTC.

Written as DNA, the CDR3 is TGTGCCAGCAGTTTAAGGGCGGGGCTAGGGCAATCTTTCTTT. Its translation: CASSLRAGLGQSFF. The rearrangement links TRBV27 to TRBJ1-1; D might be TRBD1 (5 bases). Germline CDR1 reads MNHEY; CDR2 reads SMNVEV (reference sequence). This CDR3 region has 14 residues. V was cut by 2 bases and J by 12 bases, with 19 bases left in between.

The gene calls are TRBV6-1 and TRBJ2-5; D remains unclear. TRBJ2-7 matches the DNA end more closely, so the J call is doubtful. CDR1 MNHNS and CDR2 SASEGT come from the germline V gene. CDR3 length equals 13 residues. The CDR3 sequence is CASTLTRSYEQYF. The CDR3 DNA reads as TGTGCCAGCACCTTGACACGTTCCTACGAGCAGTACTTC.